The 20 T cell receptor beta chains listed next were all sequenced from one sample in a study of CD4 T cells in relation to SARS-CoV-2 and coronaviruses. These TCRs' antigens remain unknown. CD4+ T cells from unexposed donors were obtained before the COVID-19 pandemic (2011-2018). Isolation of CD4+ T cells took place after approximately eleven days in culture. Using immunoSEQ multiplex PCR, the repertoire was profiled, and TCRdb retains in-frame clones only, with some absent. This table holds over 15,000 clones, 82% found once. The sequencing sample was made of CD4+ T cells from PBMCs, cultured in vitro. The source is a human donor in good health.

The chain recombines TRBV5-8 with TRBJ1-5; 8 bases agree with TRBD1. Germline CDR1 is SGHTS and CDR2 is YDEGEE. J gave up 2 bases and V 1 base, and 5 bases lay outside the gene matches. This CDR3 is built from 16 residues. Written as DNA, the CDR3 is TGTGCCAGCAGCTTGAACAGGGGGGAAGGCAATCAGCCCCAGCATTTT. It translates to CASSLNRGEGNQPQHF.

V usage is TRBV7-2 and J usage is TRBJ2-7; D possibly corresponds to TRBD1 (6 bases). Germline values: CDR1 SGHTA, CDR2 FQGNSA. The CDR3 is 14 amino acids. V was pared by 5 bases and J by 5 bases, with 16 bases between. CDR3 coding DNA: TGTGCCAGCAGCCCGACAGGAGTATCCCACGAGCAGTACTTC. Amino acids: CASSPTGVSHEQYF.

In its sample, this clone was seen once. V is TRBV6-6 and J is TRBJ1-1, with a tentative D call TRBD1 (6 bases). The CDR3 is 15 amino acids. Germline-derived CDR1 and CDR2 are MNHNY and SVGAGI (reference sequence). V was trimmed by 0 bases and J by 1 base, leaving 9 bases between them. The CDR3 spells CASSYSSGANTEAFF. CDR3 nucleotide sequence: TGTGCCAGCAGTTACTCGTCAGGGGCGAACACTGAAGCTTTCTTT.

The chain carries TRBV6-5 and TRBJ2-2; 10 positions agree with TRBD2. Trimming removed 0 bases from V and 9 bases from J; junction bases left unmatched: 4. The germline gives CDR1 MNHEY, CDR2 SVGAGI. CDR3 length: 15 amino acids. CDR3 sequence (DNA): TGTGCCAGCAGTTACTCGCTAGCGGGAGCGCGGGAGCTGTTTTTT. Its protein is CASSYSLAGARELFF.

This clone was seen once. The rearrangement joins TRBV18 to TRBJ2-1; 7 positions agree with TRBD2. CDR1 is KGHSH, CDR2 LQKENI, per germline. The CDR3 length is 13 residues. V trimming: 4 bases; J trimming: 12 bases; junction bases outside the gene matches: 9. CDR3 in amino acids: CASSLIQLAMQFF. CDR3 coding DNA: TGTGCCAGCTCACTGATCCAACTAGCGATGCAGTTCTTC.

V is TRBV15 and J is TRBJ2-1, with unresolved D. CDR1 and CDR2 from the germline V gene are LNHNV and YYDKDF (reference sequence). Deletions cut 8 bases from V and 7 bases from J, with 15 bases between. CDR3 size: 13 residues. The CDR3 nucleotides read TGTGCCACCGCGTTCGGGTGGGTAAATGAGCAGTTCTTC. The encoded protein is CATAFGWVNEQFF.

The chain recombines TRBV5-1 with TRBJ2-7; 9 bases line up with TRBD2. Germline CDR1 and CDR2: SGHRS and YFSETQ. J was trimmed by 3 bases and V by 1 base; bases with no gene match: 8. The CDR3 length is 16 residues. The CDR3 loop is CASSLTGTSRYYEQYF. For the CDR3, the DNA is TGCGCCAGCAGCTTGACAGGGACTAGCAGATACTACGAGCAGTACTTC.

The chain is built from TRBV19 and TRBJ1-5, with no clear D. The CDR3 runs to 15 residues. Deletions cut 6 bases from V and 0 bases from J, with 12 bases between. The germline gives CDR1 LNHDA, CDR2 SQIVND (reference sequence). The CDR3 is CASRGNWGSNQPQHF. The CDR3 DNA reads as TGTGCCAGTAGGGGGAATTGGGGTAGCAATCAGCCCCAGCATTTT.

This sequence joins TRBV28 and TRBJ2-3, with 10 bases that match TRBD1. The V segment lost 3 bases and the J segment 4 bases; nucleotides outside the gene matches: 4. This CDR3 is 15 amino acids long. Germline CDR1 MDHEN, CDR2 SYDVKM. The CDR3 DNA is TGTGCCAGCAGTTTTACGGGACAGGGGTCAGATACGCAGTATTTT. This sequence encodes CASSFTGQGSDTQYF.

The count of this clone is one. CDR3 loop: CATSDVGYVAFF. DNA for the CDR3: TGTGCCACCAGTGATGTGGGTTACGTCGCTTTCTTT. The chain links TRBV24-1 to TRBJ1-1; no reliable D call. V gave up 3 bases and J gave up 11 bases, with 12 bases separating them. Germline CDR1 is KGHDR and CDR2 is SFDVKD. CDR3 length: 12 amino acids.

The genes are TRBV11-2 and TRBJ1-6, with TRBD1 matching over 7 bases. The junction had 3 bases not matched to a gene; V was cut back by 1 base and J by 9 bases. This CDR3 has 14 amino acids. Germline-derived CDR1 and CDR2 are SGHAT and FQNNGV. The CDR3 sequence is CASSLARGGSPLHF. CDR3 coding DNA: TGTGCCAGCAGCTTAGCCAGGGGGGGTTCACCCCTCCACTTT.

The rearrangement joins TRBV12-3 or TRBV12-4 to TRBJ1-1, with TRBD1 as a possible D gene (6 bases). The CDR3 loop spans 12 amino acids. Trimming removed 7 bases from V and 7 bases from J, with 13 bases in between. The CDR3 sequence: CASTPDSGEAFF. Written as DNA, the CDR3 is TGTGCCAGCACCCCGGACAGCGGTGAAGCTTTCTTT.

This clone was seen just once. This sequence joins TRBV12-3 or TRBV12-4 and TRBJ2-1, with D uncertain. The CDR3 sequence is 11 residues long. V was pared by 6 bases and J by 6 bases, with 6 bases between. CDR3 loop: CASRASNEQFF. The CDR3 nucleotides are TGTGCCAGCAGAGCTAGCAATGAGCAGTTCTTC.

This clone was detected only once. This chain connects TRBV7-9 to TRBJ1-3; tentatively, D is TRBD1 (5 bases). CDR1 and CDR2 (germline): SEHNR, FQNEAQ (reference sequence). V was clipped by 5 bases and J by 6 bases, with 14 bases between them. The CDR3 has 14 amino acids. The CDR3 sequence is CASSTMTVPNTIYF. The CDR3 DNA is TGTGCCAGCAGCACCATGACAGTTCCAAACACCATATATTTT.

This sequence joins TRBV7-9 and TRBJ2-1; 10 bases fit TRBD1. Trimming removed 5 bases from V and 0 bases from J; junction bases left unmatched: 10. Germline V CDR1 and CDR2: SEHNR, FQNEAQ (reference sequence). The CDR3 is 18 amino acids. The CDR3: CASSPGQGDSSSYNEQFF. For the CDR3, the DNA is TGTGCCAGCAGCCCAGGACAGGGGGACTCAAGCTCCTACAATGAGCAGTTCTTC.

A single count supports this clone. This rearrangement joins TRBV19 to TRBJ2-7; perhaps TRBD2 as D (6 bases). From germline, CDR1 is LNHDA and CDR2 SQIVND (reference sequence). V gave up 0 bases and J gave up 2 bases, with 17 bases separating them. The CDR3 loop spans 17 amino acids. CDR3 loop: CASSIDRGTDSTYEQYF. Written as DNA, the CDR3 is TGTGCCAGTAGTATAGATCGGGGGACCGATTCTACCTACGAGCAGTACTTC.

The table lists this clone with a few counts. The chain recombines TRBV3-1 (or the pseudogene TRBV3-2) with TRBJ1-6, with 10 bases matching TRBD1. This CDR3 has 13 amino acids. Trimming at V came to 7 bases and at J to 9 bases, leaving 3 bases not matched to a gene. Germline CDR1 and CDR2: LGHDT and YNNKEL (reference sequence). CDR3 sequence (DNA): TGTGCCAGCACTCGGACAGGGGGTTCACCCCTCCACTTT. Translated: CASTRTGGSPLHF.

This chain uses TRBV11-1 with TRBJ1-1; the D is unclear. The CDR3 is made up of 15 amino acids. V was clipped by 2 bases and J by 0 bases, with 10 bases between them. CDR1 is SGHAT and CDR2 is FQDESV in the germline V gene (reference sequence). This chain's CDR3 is CASSLYWSMNTEAFF. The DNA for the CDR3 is TGTGCCAGCAGCTTATACTGGAGCATGAACACTGAAGCTTTCTTT.

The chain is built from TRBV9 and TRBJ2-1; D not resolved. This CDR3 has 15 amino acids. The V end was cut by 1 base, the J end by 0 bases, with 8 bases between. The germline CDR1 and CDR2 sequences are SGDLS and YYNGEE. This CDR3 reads CASSVTSYSYNEQFF. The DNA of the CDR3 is TGTGCCAGCAGCGTAACGAGTTACTCCTACAATGAGCAGTTCTTC.

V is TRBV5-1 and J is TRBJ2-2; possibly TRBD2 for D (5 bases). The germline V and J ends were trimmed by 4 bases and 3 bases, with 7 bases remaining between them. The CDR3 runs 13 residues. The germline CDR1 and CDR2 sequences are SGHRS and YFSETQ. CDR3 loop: CASSPRDTGELFF. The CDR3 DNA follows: TGCGCCAGCAGCCCGAGGGACACCGGGGAGCTGTTTTTT.